What follows are 24 T cell receptor beta chains derived from one specimen sequenced in a study of T-cell reconstitution after alpha-beta-depleted transplantation in children. Findings and limits, study-wide: One year post-transplant, T-cell counts and diversity were largely derived from T cells produced anew.

Their cognate antigens are unknown. This sample's TCRbeta library carried unique molecular identifier barcodes. A single record per CDR3 protein comes from TCRdb applying MiXCR to the PCR reads. The sample has about 300,000 distinct CDR3 sequences, over 7.5% seen once. The sequencing used peripheral blood, collected 360 days after TCRalphabeta/CD19-depleted stem cell transplant. The receptors here all came from a female patient aged 2-10 years who had a stem cell transplant for Fanconi anemia, so the T cells may come from the graft donor.

This clonotype was recorded many times. CDR3 loop: CASSLGGANYGYTF. CDR3 DNA: TGTGCCAGCAGCTTAGGGGGAGCTAACTATGGCTACACCTTC. The rearrangement joins TRBV7-9 to TRBJ1-2; D gene uncertain. Trimming cost V 1 base and J 0 bases, with 6 bases left between them. The length of the CDR3 is 14 residues. The germline CDR1 and CDR2 sequences are SEHNR and FQNEAQ (reference sequence).

The genes are TRBV5-1 and TRBJ2-7, with D perhaps TRBD1 (6 bases). There are 13 residues in the CDR3. The germline V gene has CDR1 SGHRS and CDR2 YFSETQ. The germline V and J ends were trimmed by 0 bases and 11 bases, with 15 bases remaining between them. The CDR3 coding sequence is TGCGCCAGCAGCTTGGCCCCCTTGCGGACAGAGTACTTC. This sequence encodes CASSLAPLRTEYF.

As regards this clonotype: A clone one base away is much larger, so this may be a read error. The rearrangement links TRBV5-1 to TRBJ2-1; no definite D call. This CDR3 spans 16 amino acids. Trimming removed 0 bases at V and 5 bases at J, with 15 bases between. Germline CDR1 and CDR2: SGHRS and YFSETQ. CDR3 DNA sequence: TGCGCCAGCAGCTTGGTCAGGACCCGACCCCACAATGAGCAGTTCTTC. It codes for CASSLVRTRPHNEQFF.

This clonotype was seen repeatedly, ten times or more. V and J are TRBV20-1 and TRBJ1-1, with D maybe TRBD1 (5 bases). Trimming left V 3 bases short and J 1 base short, with 12 bases between. The CDR3 covers 14 residues. Germline CDR1 DFQATT, CDR2 SNEGSKA (reference sequence). The CDR3 sequence: CSARGGVANTEAFF. The CDR3 nucleotides are TGCAGTGCTAGGGGAGGGGTTGCGAACACTGAAGCTTTCTTT.

This clonotype was counted many times. The chain joins TRBV6-5 to TRBJ2-1; D may be TRBD2 (5 bases). The V gene's germline CDR1 is MNHEY and CDR2 SVGAGI. The ends were cut back, 6 bases at V and 6 bases at J, with 18 bases in the middle. There are 15 residues in the CDR3. CDR3 DNA sequence: TGTGCCAGCAGCTCCCTCCGGGAAACGCTCAATGAGCAGTTCTTC. It specifies CASSSLRETLNEQFF.

Many counts were recorded for this clonotype. The CDR3 reads CSARPGQVSAEAFF. CDR3 nucleotide sequence: TGCAGTGCTAGACCGGGACAGGTGAGCGCTGAAGCTTTCTTT. This rearrangement joins TRBV20-1 to TRBJ1-1, with TRBD1 identical over 8 bases. V lost 2 bases, J lost 6 bases, and 8 bases stayed unmatched. This CDR3 comprises 14 residues. Germline CDR1 reads DFQATT; CDR2 reads SNEGSKA (reference sequence).

The gene calls are TRBV28 and TRBJ2-4, with 7 bases matching TRBD1. CDR3 length equals 14 residues. The germline V gene has CDR1 MDHEN and CDR2 SYDVKM. Trimming took 10 bases from V and 1 from J; bases not matched to a gene: 7. The chain's CDR3 is CATHEGAAKNIQYF. Written as DNA, the CDR3 is TGTGCCACCCACGAGGGGGCTGCCAAAAACATTCAGTACTTC.

This clonotype was recorded many times. V gene TRBV29-1 combines with J gene TRBJ2-5; a possible D gene is TRBD1 (5 bases). The germline CDR1 and CDR2 sequences are SQVTM and ANQGSEA. The germline V and J ends were trimmed by 8 bases and 2 bases, with 12 bases remaining between them. CDR3 size: 12 residues. CDR3 sequence reads: CSSGQGQETQYF. The CDR3 DNA follows: TGCAGCTCCGGTCAGGGTCAAGAGACCCAGTACTTC.

This clonotype was observed at least ten times. The genes are TRBV20-1 and TRBJ2-7; the D is unclear. CDR1 DFQATT and CDR2 SNEGSKA come from the germline V gene (reference sequence). The CDR3 has 13 amino acids. The ends were cut back, 5 bases at V and 3 bases at J, with 14 bases in the middle. CDR3 in amino acids: CSAPPGPGYEQYF. The CDR3 DNA reads TGCAGTGCTCCCCCCGGGCCCGGCTACGAGCAGTACTTC.

This clonotype was counted ten times or more. The CDR3 sequence is CASSKVASGMNTQYF. The CDR3 DNA reads TGTGCCAGCAGCAAAGTTGCTAGCGGGATGAATACGCAGTATTTT. The chain carries TRBV21-1 and TRBJ2-3; the table names TRBD2, a call not compared with the DNA. TRBV21-1 represents a pseudogene. The CDR3 is 15 residues long.

The V call is TRBV4-2, the J call TRBJ2-4, with 11 bases that match TRBD2. Germline V CDR1 and CDR2: LGHNA, YNFKEQ. With 0 bases clipped from V and 7 bases from J, the junction kept 8 bases outside the gene matches. This CDR3 region has 17 residues. The chain's CDR3 is CASSQDWVAGGPNIQYF. For the CDR3, the DNA is TGTGCCAGCAGCCAAGACTGGGTAGCGGGGGGGCCGAACATTCAGTACTTC.

This clonotype was counted many times. The V and J genes are TRBV12-3 or TRBV12-4 and TRBJ2-3; 12 bases are shared with TRBD2. Trimming removed 2 bases from V and 3 bases from J; junction bases left unmatched: 9. The CDR3 loop spans 18 amino acids. The CDR3 sequence is CASSLLTSGRGRTDTQYF. DNA of the CDR3: TGTGCCAGCAGTTTATTGACTAGCGGGAGAGGCAGAACAGATACGCAGTATTTT.

This clonotype was seen repeatedly, ten times or more. This chain joins TRBV9 and TRBJ2-5; D unresolved. The germline V gene encodes CDR1 SGDLS and CDR2 YYNGEE. This CDR3 contains 16 residues. Trimming shortened V by 0 bases and J by 1 base, and 13 bases separated the two germline ends. CDR3 DNA: TGTGCCAGCAGCGTAGCTCACAGATCCCCCCAAGAGACCCAGTACTTC. Amino acids: CASSVAHRSPQETQYF.

This clonotype was counted ten times or more. J is TRBJ2-6 and V is TRBV5-1, with unresolved D. Trimming stripped 4 bases from V and 4 bases from J, with 15 bases between. This CDR3 has 16 residues. CDR1 is SGHRS and CDR2 is YFSETQ in the germline V gene. Here the CDR3 DNA reads TGCGCCAGCAGCCTACCGGGTTTTGTGGGGGCCAACGTCCTGACTTTC. As protein: CASSLPGFVGANVLTF.

This clonotype was counted a few times. This rearrangement joins TRBV4-2 to TRBJ2-1; D tentatively fits TRBD1 or TRBD2 (5 bases each). V shed 4 bases and J shed 0 bases, with 10 bases lying between them. The CDR3 totals 15 residues. Germline V lookup: CDR1 LGHNA, CDR2 YNFKEQ. CDR3 DNA sequence: TGTGCCAGCAGCCGTGGGACGGTCTCCTACAATGAGCAGTTCTTC. It encodes CASSRGTVSYNEQFF.

This clonotype has just a few counts. The chain combines TRBV2 with TRBJ1-5; no reliable D call. In germline, CDR1 is SNHLY, CDR2 FYNNEI. V was trimmed by 6 bases and J by 7 bases, leaving 16 bases between them. The CDR3 contains 14 residues. The CDR3 nucleotides are TGTGCCAGCAGCTTCGACTGGATCGGACAGCCCCAGCATTTT. This gives the protein CASSFDWIGQPQHF. Complete variable domain (other parts from reference TRBV2 and TRBJ1-5): EPEVTQTPSHQVTQMGQEVILRCVPISNHLYFYWYRQILGQKVEFLVSFYNNEISEKSEIFDDQFSVERPDGSNFTLKIRSTKLEDSAMYFCASSFDWIGQPQHFGDGTRLSIL.

The chain has TRBV27 and TRBJ2-2; 14 bases match TRBD2. The V gene's germline CDR1 is MNHEY and CDR2 SMNVEV (reference sequence). V lost 5 bases and J lost 0; bases outside the gene matches: 8. The CDR3 extends over 19 amino acids. The CDR3 nucleotides are TGTGCCAGCAGTCCCAGACTAGCGGGGGGGTTCGCGAACACCGGGGAGCTGTTTTTT. Translating it yields CASSPRLAGGFANTGELFF.

On this clonotype: A read error is likely, as this CDR3 ends without the conserved phenylalanine or tryptophan. The chain recombines TRBV6-5 with TRBJ1-6; maybe TRBD1 (6 bases). This CDR3 is 17 amino acids long. Germline V gives CDR1 MNHEY, CDR2 SVGAGI. V shed 2 bases and J shed 7 bases, with 18 bases lying between them. The CDR3 nucleotides are TGTGCCAGCAGTTACGGTCAGGGGCGAATCCTAAATTCACCCCTCCACTCT. Its translation is CASSYGQGRILNSPLHS.

This clonotype has a count of ten or more. The chain employs TRBV18 and TRBJ2-5; D unclear. This CDR3 comprises 15 residues. V was shortened by 3 bases and J by 0 bases, with 11 bases between the two germline ends. From germline, CDR1 is KGHSH and CDR2 LQKENI. The CDR3 here is CASSPSTYNQETQYF. CDR3 nucleotides: TGTGCCAGCTCACCTTCGACCTATAACCAAGAGACCCAGTACTTC. The variable domain in full, with the rest retrieved from reference TRBV18 and TRBJ2-5, is NAGVMQNPRHLVRRRGQEARLRCSPMKGHSHVYWYRQLPEEGLKFMVYLQKENIIDESGMPKERFSAEFPKEGPSILRIQQVVRGDSAAYFCASSPSTYNQETQYFGPGTRLLVL.

There are many counts of this clonotype. The chain links TRBV29-1 to TRBJ2-3; no definite D call. Deletions cut 7 bases from V and 2 bases from J, with 13 bases between. CDR3 size: 13 residues. Germline values: CDR1 SQVTM, CDR2 ANQGSEA. The CDR3 nucleotides are TGCAGCGGGGATCCAGGTTTCACAGATACGCAGTATTTT. Its translation: CSGDPGFTDTQYF.

This clonotype was detected many times. The chain links TRBV5-1 to TRBJ1-3; TRBD1 might be the D (6 bases). This CDR3 spans 15 amino acids. V was shortened by 1 base and J by 4 bases, with 12 bases between the two germline ends. Germline CDR1 and CDR2: SGHRS and YFSETQ. DNA for the CDR3: TGCGCCAGCAGCTTGACAGGGTCGATAGGAAACACCATATATTTT. This translates into CASSLTGSIGNTIYF.

This clonotype was observed at least ten times. V gene TRBV12-3 or TRBV12-4 combines with J gene TRBJ1-2; D ambiguous. There are 13 residues in the CDR3. Deletions cut 1 base from V and 4 bases from J, with 7 bases between. This chain's CDR3 is CASSLGSGYGYTF. CDR3 nucleotides: TGTGCCAGCAGTTTAGGCTCAGGCTATGGCTACACCTTC.

This clonotype was seen a handful of times. V is TRBV6-5 and J is TRBJ2-3, with 8 bases lining up with TRBD2. V was pared by 4 bases and J by 7 bases, with 7 bases of the junction left unmatched. CDR1 and CDR2 (germline): MNHEY, SVGAGI. The CDR3 totals 14 residues. DNA of the CDR3: TGTGCCAGCAGTTTGGGGACTAGTTTATATACGCAGTATTTT. Translated: CASSLGTSLYTQYF.

In this sample, this clonotype turned up many times. The V gene is TRBV12-3 or TRBV12-4, the J gene TRBJ2-7; TRBD2 matches at 11 bases. The CDR3 runs 14 residues. The J segment lost 6 bases and the V segment lost 3 bases, leaving 4 bases of the junction unmatched. The CDR3 loop is CASSFSGRAGEQYF. In nucleotides, the CDR3 is TGTGCCAGCAGTTTTAGCGGGAGGGCAGGCGAGCAGTACTTC.